The sequence of this T cell receptor beta chain was determined in a study of shared clonotypes between healthy human individuals. The V and J ends lost 0 bases and 0 bases respectively, with 6 bases between them. The germline V gene encodes CDR1 SGHNT and CDR2 YYREEE (reference sequence). CDR3 length: 15 residues. CD45RO negativity and positive selection for CCR7 defined naive CD8 cells, a population that excluded terminally differentiated effector memory CD45RA+ cells. Only in-frame clones appear in the TCRdb table, and some are missing; sequencing was by immunoSEQ multiplex PCR. The data contain hundreds of thousands of clones, approximately 96% of them singletons.

The gene calls are TRBV5-4 and TRBJ2-2, with a weak D call TRBD2 (5 bases). What was sequenced was naive CD8+ T cells sorted from blood. The TCR was taken from a woman between 25 and 40 years old in good health. The CDR3: CASSLAGANTGELFF. Written as DNA, the CDR3 is TGTGCCAGCAGCTTGGCCGGGGCGAACACCGGGGAGCTGTTTTTT.